These 11 T cell receptor beta chains came from one sample sequenced in a study of blood T cell repertoires in COVID-19. Sequencing used immunoSEQ multiplex PCR; TCRdb keeps in-frame clones, though not all of them. The sample shows 200,000 to 250,000 clones, just under 85% of them seen only once. The specimen sequenced was PBMCs or T cells enriched from blood (not recorded which). All receptors come from a middle-aged man who had recovered from COVID-19.

J is TRBJ1-2 and V is TRBV18, with D unresolved. Germline CDR1 reads KGHSH; CDR2 reads LQKENI. This CDR3 is 11 amino acids long. Trimming removed 4 bases at V and 4 bases at J, with 4 bases between. This CDR3 is CASSLLYGYTF. The DNA of the CDR3 is TGTGCCAGCTCACTTCTCTATGGCTACACCTTC.

This chain uses TRBV3-1 (or the pseudogene TRBV3-2) with TRBJ1-5; unclear D gene. V lost 0 bases and J lost 4, with 10 bases in between. The CDR3 totals 15 residues. Germline lookup yields CDR1 LGHDT and CDR2 YNNKEL (reference sequence). CDR3 sequence: CASSQDVSQNQPQHF. CDR3 coding DNA: TGTGCCAGCAGCCAAGATGTCAGTCAAAATCAGCCCCAGCATTTT.

The chain recombines TRBV30 with TRBJ2-3; a possible D gene is TRBD2 (6 bases). Trimming removed 3 bases at V and 6 bases at J, with 28 bases between. Germline lookup yields CDR1 GTSNPN and CDR2 SVGIG (reference sequence). This CDR3 comprises 18 residues. The CDR3 sequence is CAWRRTITSNRAGDTQYF. CDR3 coding DNA: TGTGCCTGGAGGAGGACTATCACGTCGAACCGGGCGGGGGATACGCAGTATTTT.

The V and J genes are TRBV1 and TRBJ1-6; the D call in the table, TRBD1, was not verified against the DNA. TRBV1 counts as a pseudogene. The CDR3 is made up of 14 amino acids. In nucleotides, the CDR3 is TGCACCAGCAGCCATCGACAGGGGTGTTCACCCCTCCACTTT. It yields the protein CTSSHRQGCSPLHF.

V and J are TRBV18 and TRBJ1-4, with unresolved D. The CDR3 spans 15 residues. V was cut by 6 bases and J by 8 bases, with 19 bases left in between. Germline CDR1 is KGHSH and CDR2 is LQKENI. CDR3 loop: CASSGAWAPGEKLFF. Written as DNA, the CDR3 is TGTGCCAGCTCTGGAGCCTGGGCCCCGGGAGAAAAACTGTTTTTT.

The rearrangement uses TRBV7-8 and TRBJ1-5; tentative D call: TRBD1 (6 bases). V was cut by 2 bases and J by 3 bases, with 14 bases left in between. CDR3 size: 16 residues. Looked up from germline, CDR1 is SGHVS and CDR2 is FQNEAQ. As DNA, the CDR3 is TGTGCCAGCAGCTTATTTTACGACAGGTCCAATCAGCCCCAGCATTTT. Its protein is CASSLFYDRSNQPQHF.

CDR3 sequence reads: CASSLSGITDTQYF. The CDR3, as DNA: TGTGCCAGCAGCTTATCAGGGATCACAGATACGCAGTATTTT. V gene TRBV5-4 combines with J gene TRBJ2-3, with TRBD1 as a possible D gene (5 bases). Germline V lookup: CDR1 SGHNT, CDR2 YYREEE (reference sequence). V lost 2 bases and J 2 bases, leaving 9 bases between the germline ends. The CDR3 sequence is 14 residues long. Variable domain in full (rest from reference TRBV5-4 and TRBJ2-3): ETGVTQSPTHLIKTRGQQVTLRCSSQSGHNTVSWYQQALGQGPQFIFQYYREEENGRGNFPPRFSGLQFPNYSSELNVNALELDDSALYLCASSLSGITDTQYFGPGTRLTVL.

This clone was picked up a small number of times. V gene TRBV27 combines with J gene TRBJ2-2; 7 bases are a match to TRBD1. The CDR3 contains 16 residues. The germline CDR1 and CDR2 sequences are MNHEY and SMNVEV (reference sequence). V was clipped by 0 bases and J by 4 bases; unmatched bases: 5. CDR3 sequence reads: CASSLSGTEGTGELFF. For the CDR3, the DNA is TGTGCCAGCAGTTTATCGGGGACAGAAGGCACCGGGGAGCTGTTTTTT.

This chain uses TRBV24-1 with TRBJ2-2, with TRBD2 identical over 7 bases. This CDR3 comprises 17 residues. Germline loops: CDR1 KGHDR, CDR2 SFDVKD. V lost 0 bases, J lost 3 bases, and 6 bases stayed unmatched. The CDR3 region is CATSDLRGGPDTGELFF. In nucleotides, the CDR3 is TGTGCCACCAGTGATTTGAGGGGAGGGCCGGACACCGGGGAGCTGTTTTTT.

The chain is built from TRBV3-1 (or the pseudogene TRBV3-2) and TRBJ1-4; tentative D call: TRBD1 (6 bases). The V gene lost 0 bases and the J gene lost 8 bases, with 13 bases spanning the gap. CDR3 size: 15 residues. From germline, CDR1 is LGHDT and CDR2 YNNKEL (reference sequence). CDR3 DNA sequence: TGTGCCAGCAGCCAAGAAAAACAGGGAAGCGAAAAACTGTTTTTT. The encoded protein is CASSQEKQGSEKLFF.

The chain recombines TRBV12-3 or TRBV12-4 with TRBJ2-7; TRBD1 is a possible D gene (6 bases). Trimming pared 0 bases from V and 7 bases from J, leaving 7 bases between. This CDR3 comprises 12 residues. The CDR3 DNA follows: TGTGCCAGCAGTTTAGCAGGGGGAGAGCAGTACTTC. It translates to CASSLAGGEQYF.